A single sample is the source of the 5 T cell receptor beta chains below, sequenced in a study of T cell responses to AZD1222 COVID-19 vaccine. Clones were sequenced by immunoSEQ multiplex PCR, and TCRdb holds only the in-frame ones, with some missing. Of under 150,000 clones listed, approximately 94% are singletons. The sample here was peripheral blood, taken on day 0 of AZD1222 vaccination. The origin of the receptors is an adult in good health.

This clone was counted a single time. This rearrangement joins TRBV5-1 to TRBJ1-5, with 8 bases lining up with TRBD1. V lost 5 bases, J lost 5 bases, and 9 bases stayed unmatched. The length of the CDR3 is 15 residues. Germline V gives CDR1 SGHRS, CDR2 YFSETQ. This CDR3 reads CASRSGTGVDQPQHF. Written as DNA, the CDR3 is TGCGCCAGCAGGTCCGGGACAGGAGTGGATCAGCCCCAGCATTTT.

This clone occurred once. The rearrangement uses TRBV6-2 or TRBV6-3 and TRBJ1-1, with D perhaps TRBD1 (5 bases). This CDR3 is 14 amino acids long. V lost 5 bases and J 4 bases, leaving 14 bases between the germline ends. Germline V gene sequence: CDR1 MNHEY, CDR2 SVGEGT. This CDR3 is CASSPGLGGTEAFF. DNA of the CDR3: TGTGCCAGCAGTCCGGGCCTCGGGGGCACTGAAGCTTTCTTT.

This clone has a single count. V is TRBV9 and J is TRBJ2-3; 10 bases line up with TRBD2. There are 15 residues in the CDR3. Germline loops: CDR1 SGDLS, CDR2 YYNGEE. V was clipped by 2 bases and J by 3 bases; unmatched bases: 3. The CDR3 protein is CASSVSGLATDTQYF. As DNA, the CDR3 is TGTGCCAGCAGCGTCTCGGGACTAGCGACAGATACGCAGTATTTT.

The gene calls are TRBV6-6 and TRBJ2-2, with a tentative D call TRBD1 (6 bases). Germline CDR1 and CDR2: MNHNY and SVGAGI (reference sequence). V lost 7 bases and J lost 0, with 9 bases in between. The CDR3 runs 14 residues. The CDR3 coding sequence is TGTGCCAGCACCAGGGGAACGAACACCGGGGAGCTGTTTTTT. Its protein product is CASTRGTNTGELFF.

The rearrangement joins TRBV6-5 to TRBJ2-7, with D possibly called TRBD1 or TRBD2 (5 bases each). CDR3 length: 13 residues. CDR1 and CDR2 from the germline V gene are MNHEY and SVGAGI. Trimming shortened V by 7 bases and J by 6 bases, and 16 bases separated the two germline ends. CDR3 in amino acids: CASTRRTNGEQYF. The CDR3 DNA sequence: TGTGCCAGCACTAGGAGGACAAACGGCGAGCAGTACTTC.